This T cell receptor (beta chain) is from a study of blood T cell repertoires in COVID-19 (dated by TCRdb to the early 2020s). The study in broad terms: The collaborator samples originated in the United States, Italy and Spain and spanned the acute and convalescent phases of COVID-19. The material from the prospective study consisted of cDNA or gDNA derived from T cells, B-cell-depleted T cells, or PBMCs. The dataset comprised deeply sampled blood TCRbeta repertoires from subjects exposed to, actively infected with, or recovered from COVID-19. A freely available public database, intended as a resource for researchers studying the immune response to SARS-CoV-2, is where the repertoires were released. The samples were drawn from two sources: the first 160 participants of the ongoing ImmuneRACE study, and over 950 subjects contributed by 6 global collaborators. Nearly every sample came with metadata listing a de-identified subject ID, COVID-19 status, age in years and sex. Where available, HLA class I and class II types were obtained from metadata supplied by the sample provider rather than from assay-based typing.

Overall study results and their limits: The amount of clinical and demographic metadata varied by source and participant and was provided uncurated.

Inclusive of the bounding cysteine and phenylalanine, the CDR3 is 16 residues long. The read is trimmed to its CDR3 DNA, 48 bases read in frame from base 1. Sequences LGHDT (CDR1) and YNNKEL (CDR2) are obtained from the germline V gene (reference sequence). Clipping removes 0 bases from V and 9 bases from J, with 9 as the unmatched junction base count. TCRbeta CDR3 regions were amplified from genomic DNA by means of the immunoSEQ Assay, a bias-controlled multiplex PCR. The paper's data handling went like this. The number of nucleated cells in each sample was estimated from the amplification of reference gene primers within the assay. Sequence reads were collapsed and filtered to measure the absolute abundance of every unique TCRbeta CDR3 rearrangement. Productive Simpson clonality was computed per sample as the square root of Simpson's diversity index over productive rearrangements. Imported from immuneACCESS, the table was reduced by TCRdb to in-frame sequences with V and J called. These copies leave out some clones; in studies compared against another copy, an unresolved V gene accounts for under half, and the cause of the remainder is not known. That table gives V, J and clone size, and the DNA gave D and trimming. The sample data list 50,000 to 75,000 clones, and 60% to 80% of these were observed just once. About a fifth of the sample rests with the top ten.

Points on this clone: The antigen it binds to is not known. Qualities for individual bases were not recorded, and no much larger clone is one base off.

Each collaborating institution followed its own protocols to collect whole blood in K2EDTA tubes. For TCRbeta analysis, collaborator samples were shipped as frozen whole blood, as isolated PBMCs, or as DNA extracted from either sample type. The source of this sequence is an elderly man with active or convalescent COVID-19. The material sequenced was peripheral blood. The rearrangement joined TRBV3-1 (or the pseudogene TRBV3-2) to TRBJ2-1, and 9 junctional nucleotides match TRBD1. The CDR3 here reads CASSQDQGQGLSEQFF. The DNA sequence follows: TGTGCCAGCAGCCAAGATCAGGGACAGGGCCTTTCTGAGCAGTTCTTC.